This T cell receptor beta chain was sequenced during a study of T cell changes during pregnancy in multiple sclerosis (dated by TCRdb to between 2018 and 2020). Background for the entire study: The study looked at changes in the T cell repertoire across pregnancy in women with multiple sclerosis.

The CDR3 covers 14 residues, taking in both the cysteine and the phenylalanine. The read is trimmed to its CDR3 DNA, 42 bases read in frame from base 1. Trimming costs V 6 bases and J 4 bases, and their ends lie 12 bases apart. From a lookup of the germline V gene (reference sequence), CDR1 and CDR2 are SEHNR and FQNEAQ. The library was obtained by the immunoSEQ multiplex PCR assay. The immuneACCESS repertoire file appears here via TCRdb, limited to in-frame rearrangements. These files lack a portion of the clones; in checked studies, under half of the deficit traces to unresolved V genes, and the cause of the others is not known. The sample table records 70,000 to 90,000 clones; over 85% of these occur just once. The top ten clones comprise less than 0.85% of the sample. Worth noting for this clone: Its antigen target is currently unknown. Per-nucleotide qualities are absent, and no much larger clonotype sits a single base away.

The sequences come from peripheral blood, collected in the second trimester of pregnancy. The chain is made from TRBV7-9 and TRBJ2-2, and possibly TRBD1, on 5 matching bases. This receptor was identified in a female donor in good health, enrolled as a control in a pregnancy study. The nucleotide sequence reads as follows: TGTGCCAGCAGAGTTGGGGCTCGCACCGGGGAGCTGTTTTTT. It is translated as CASRVGARTGELFF.